These T cell receptor beta chains were read from a single sample in a study of CD4 and CD8 cells across lung adenocarcinoma regions. A single record per CDR3 protein comes from TCRdb applying MiXCR to the PCR reads. The sample lists about 12,000 distinct CDR3 sequences; about 50% were seen once. The sample was CD8+ T cells from the margin of a lung tumor. These TCRs come from a male donor with lung adenocarcinoma. The CD4 and CD8 labels of this study may be unreliable. Both conserved end residues are part of each CDR3. D genes are given only for firm matches. Clone size appears in some rows only: once, few, many, or a class for an expanded clone.

.	TRBJ2-3	.	TRBV6-5	TGTGCCAGCAGTTACCCCACCCAGGGACGCGTGTATTTT	CASSYPTQGRVYF
.	TRBJ2-4	.	TRBV6-1	TGTGCCAGCGTCTCGCGGGCGGGTGCCAAAGACACGCAGTACTTT	CASVSRAGAKDTQYF
few	TRBJ2-7	.	TRBV7-6	TGTGCCAGCAGCAAGGACAGCCCTTTGGGGAATGAGCAGTACTTC	CASSKDSPLGNEQYF
few	TRBJ2-3	.	TRBV10-3	TGTGCCGCGGGGTTGAGCGGTACAGATACGCAGTATTTT	CAAGLSGTDTQYF
many	TRBJ2-1	TRBD2	TRBV6-5	TGTGCCAGCAGTTCCATAGCGGGAGCGATCTACAATGAGCAGTTCTTC	CASSSIAGAIYNEQFF
few	TRBJ2-5	.	TRBV10-3	TGTGCCATCAGGGGGGGCGGGGGCCGTGACCAAGAGACCCAGTACTTC	CAIRGGGGRDQETQYF
.	TRBJ2-3	TRBD2	TRBV6-1	TGTGCGGGGAGTGACGGGGGGGGCCAAGATACGCAGTATTTC	CAGSDGGGQDTQYF
many	TRBJ2-3	.	TRBV27	TGTGCCAGCAGTTTCGACTACTACACAGATACGCAGTATTTT	CASSFDYYTDTQYF
.	TRBJ2-3	TRBD2	TRBV5-1	TGCGCCAGCAGCCCCGGGACTAACACAGATACGCAGTATTTT	CASSPGTNTDTQYF
.	TRBJ1-6	TRBD1	TRBV20-1	TGCAGTGCCGGACAGGGAGGTTCGCCCCTCCATTTT	CSAGQGGSPLHF
.	TRBJ2-3	TRBD2	TRBV10-3	TGTGCCATACAGCGGGAGTCCCACGATACGCAGTATTTT	CAIQRESHDTQYF
.	TRBJ2-6	.	TRBV6-1	.	CASTGIGVGPGAYVLNF
medium-sized	TRBJ2-1	TRBD2	TRBV6-2/TRBV6-3	TGTGCCAGCAGACAAATAGCGGGAGAGATCCAAGAGACCCAGTTCTTC	CASRQIAGEIQETQFF
.	TRBJ1-1	TRBD1	TRBV7-2	TGTGCCAGCAGCGGACAGGGGTTTGAAGCTTTCTTT	CASSGQGFEAFF
.	TRBJ2-1	TRBD2	TRBV19	TGTGCCAGTAGTCCGCTAGCGGGGAACTCCTACGAGCAGTTCTTC	CASSPLAGNSYEQFF
few	TRBJ2-4	.	TRBV6-1	TGTGCCAGCAGTGAGAGGGCAGGGGGGGGGCTAGCCAAAGACATTCAGTACTTC	CASSERAGGGLAKDIQYF
.	TRBJ1-1	.	TRBV18	TGTGCCAGCTCACCTACGGGAAGTAACACTGAAGCTTTCTTT	CASSPTGSNTEAFF
many	TRBJ2-1	TRBD2	TRBV27	TGTGCCAGCAGTTTTCTGGGACTAGCGGGAGGGGGCTACAATGAGCAGTTCTTC	CASSFLGLAGGGYNEQFF
medium-sized	TRBJ2-1	.	TRBV6-6	TGTGCCAGCAGCACAAGTTGGTACCAAGAGACCCAGTTCTTC	CASSTSWYQETQFF
once	TRBJ2-5	.	TRBV6-1	TGTGCCAGCAGTGAGAGGGCACTCGGGGGGCGAGCCCAAGAGACTCAGTACTTC	CASSERALGGRAQETQYF
few	TRBJ2-5	TRBD2	TRBV6-8	TGTGCCAGCAGTTACCCACTAGCGGAACGGGGTCAAGATACCCAGTACTTC	CASSYPLAERGQDTQYF
few	TRBJ2-1	TRBD1	TRBV28	TGTGCCAGCAGTCTGGGACAGGGCCTCAGCACCCAGTTCTTC	CASSLGQGLSTQFF
.	TRBJ2-1	.	TRBV6-1	TGTGCGGGCAGTGCGGGCCGTGGCAAAGAGACGCAGTATTTC	CAGSAGRGKETQYF
.	TRBJ2-3	.	TRBV7-2	TGTGCCAGGAGCAACTCGTCGGGGCTCGGGGGCGGGGATCAAGATACGCAGTATTTT	CARSNSSGLGGGDQDTQYF
large	TRBJ2-1	TRBD1	TRBV27	TGTGCCAGCACCCAACAGGGGTATGAGCAGTTCTTC	CASTQQGYEQFF
.	TRBJ2-1	.	TRBV6-1	TGTGCCAGCAGTGGCCGGGGCAGCTTCGTTGGGAATGAGCAGTTCTTC	CASSGRGSFVGNEQFF
.	TRBJ2-3	.	TRBV7-2	TGTGCCGGCAGCGACCAAGATACCCAGTATTTT	CAGSDQDTQYF
.	TRBJ2-2	TRBD2	TRBV6-1	TGTGCCAGGTTTAGCGGGAGTGTGAGCACCGATGAGCAGTTTTTT	CARFSGSVSTDEQFF
many	TRBJ2-1	TRBD1	TRBV27	TGTGCCAGCAGTCTTCCCGGGACAGGGGGATACAATGAGCAGTTCTTC	CASSLPGTGGYNEQFF
.	TRBJ2-3	.	TRBV4-1	TGCGCCAGCAGCCTTTACACACAGATAAGAGCAGATACGCAGTATTTT	CASSLYTQIRADTQYF
.	TRBJ2-5	TRBD2	TRBV4-1	TGCGCCAGCAGCCGTTCGACTAGCGGTATGGAGACCCAGTACTTC	CASSRSTSGMETQYF
.	TRBJ2-3	.	TRBV29-1	TGCAGCGTTGGGGGGGCGGCCTTCGAGCCCGACCTATTGCAAGATACGCAGTATTTT	CSVGGAAFEPDLLQDTQYF
few	TRBJ2-1	.	TRBV6-2/TRBV6-3	TGTGCCAGCAGTTACTCGTCGGGTATCGAGCAGTTCTTC	CASSYSSGIEQFF
.	TRBJ2-5	TRBD2	TRBV10-3	TGTGCCGGGGGGACCGGCGGGGGTGACCCAGATACGCAGTACTTC	CAGGTGGGDPDTQYF
.	TRBJ1-1	.	TRBV6-1	TGTGCCAGCACCCGAGGGGGGGCGGAGGACACTGAAGCTTTCTTT	CASTRGGAEDTEAFF
.	TRBJ2-5	.	TRBV27	TGTGCCAGCAGTGCGGAGCTAGGGGGCGGGGGCCAAGAGACCCAGTACTTC	CASSAELGGGGQETQYF
large	TRBJ2-1	TRBD2	TRBV10-3	TGTGCCATCAGTGGTTTAGCGGGAGGAGTGAATGAGCAGTTCTTC	CAISGLAGGVNEQFF
many	TRBJ2-6	TRBD1	TRBV6-1	TGTGCCAGCAGTGGTAAAATCGGACAGGGGGCGCCTGGGGCCAACGTCCTGACTTTC	CASSGKIGQGAPGANVLTF
many	TRBJ2-1	TRBD2	TRBV27	TGTGCCAGCAGTTTTTCCGGGACTATAGACAATGAGCAGTTCTTC	CASSFSGTIDNEQFF
medium-sized	TRBJ2-1	.	TRBV6-1	TGTGCCAGCAGTCCCCGGGACACCGGTTACAATGAGCAGTTCTTC	CASSPRDTGYNEQFF
few	TRBJ2-5	.	TRBV6-1	TGTGCCAGCAGTCGAGCGGGAGAGACCCAGTACTTC	CASSRAGETQYF
few	TRBJ2-1	.	TRBV20-1	TGCAGTGCTAGAGATCAGGGGGGAACCTACAATGAGCAGTTCTTC	CSARDQGGTYNEQFF
medium-sized	TRBJ2-1	TRBD2	TRBV6-6	TGTGCCAGCAGAAACCCGGGACTACACAACGAAGAGTTCTTC	CASRNPGLHNEEFF
.	TRBJ2-7	TRBD1	TRBV6-2/TRBV6-3	TGTGCCAGCAGTCCACAGGGGGCGTTCTACGAGCAGTACTTC	CASSPQGAFYEQYF
many	TRBJ2-3	.	TRBV7-6	TGTGCCAGCAGCTTTTTGGCTAGTGAGGTCAGATGGGATACGCAGTATTTT	CASSFLASEVRWDTQYF
.	TRBJ2-3	.	TRBV6-1	TGTGCCAGGGTTAGCCAGACGGTGAGCACCGGTACGCAGTTTTTT	CARVSQTVSTGTQFF
many	TRBJ2-5	.	TRBV6-1	TGTGCCAGCAGTGAGGGTTTGGAGACCCAGTACTTC	CASSEGLETQYF
.	TRBJ2-4	TRBD2	TRBV27	TGTGCCAGCCGCGCACCACGGGCGGGAGCCACAAACACGCAGTACTTC	CASRAPRAGATNTQYF
.	TRBJ2-2	TRBD1	TRBV7-2	TGTGCCAGCAGCATGGACAGGAGGGAGCTGTTTTTT	CASSMDRRELFF
medium-sized	TRBJ2-3	.	TRBV6-5	TGTGCCAGCAGCCCGACAGGTCTCGCAACAGATACGCAGTATTTT	CASSPTGLATDTQYF
many	TRBJ2-7	.	TRBV7-9	TGTGCCAGCAGCTTAGAGTTCGAGCAGTACTTC	CASSLEFEQYF
many	TRBJ2-5	.	TRBV6-4	TGTGCCAGCAGTGAAGGGGCAGGCGGGACCCAGTACTTC	CASSEGAGGTQYF